This T cell receptor beta chain was captured in a study of blood T cell repertoires in COVID-19. About the research overall: There were acute and convalescent COVID-19 samples, and they came from the United States, Italy and Spain. PBMCs, B-cell-depleted T cells, or T cells were the source of the cDNA or gDNA that made up the material.

Per the original data handling: Estimation of nucleated cell counts was performed using reference gene primer amplification. Profiled with immunoSEQ multiplex PCR; TCRdb holds only in-frame clones, not every one. The V and J calls and clone size were taken over from that table, and D and trimming were inferred from the DNA. Here the sample spans more than 95,000 clones, roughly 80% being singletons. The sample was peripheral blood. This receptor was obtained from a man aged 55 to 70 with acute or convalescent COVID-19.

CDR3 nucleotide sequence: TGTGCCAGCAGTACAGAGACTAGAAACACCATATATTTT. This codes for CASSTETRNTIYF. The gene calls are TRBV6-5 and TRBJ1-3; D gene unclear. The V end lost 5 bases, the J end lost 5 bases, and 10 bases lay between the germline ends. The CDR3 spans 13 residues. In germline, CDR1 is MNHEY, CDR2 SVGAGI.